The sequence of this T cell receptor (beta chain) was determined in a study of early T cells in non-severe SARS-CoV-2 infection. This clonotype has at least ten counts. The V and J ends lost 6 bases and 4 bases respectively, with 27 bases between them. Germline-derived CDR1 and CDR2 are WNHNN and SYGVQD (reference sequence). CDR3 length equals 18 residues. Unique molecular identifiers tagged individual cDNA molecules. Via MiXCR, TCRdb re-called the 5' RACE reads, giving one row per CDR3 protein. The table includes 37,000 or so distinct CDR3 sequences, 5.8% detected once. The sequenced sample consisted of whole blood. This TCR was recovered from an adult who was a healthcare worker with PCR-confirmed SARS-CoV-2 infection or an uninfected control (not recorded which). The chain combines TRBV10-1 with TRBJ1-1; a weak D match, TRBD1 (6 bases). The CDR3 here is CASRRTPGRGYKSTEAFF. In DNA, the CDR3 is TGCGCCAGCAGGAGGACCCCAGGGAGGGGGTATAAAAGCACTGAAGCTTTCTTT.